Listed below are T cell receptor beta chains from one sample, sequenced in a study of beta chain features in type 1 diabetes. TCRdb keeps only in-frame clones here, not all; method: immunoSEQ multiplex PCR. The sample records around 280,000 clones, roughly 15% being singletons. The specimen sequenced was naive CD4+ T cells from blood. These receptors all stem from a man between 18 and 29 years old with type 1 diabetes. CDR3s include the opening cysteine and the closing phenylalanine or tryptophan. Each record gives: J gene, D gene, V gene, clone size, CDR3 protein, CDR3 DNA. A D gene is named only where the DNA matches it firmly. Rows may omit the clone size; those that give it use once, few, many or a size class.

TRBJ1-5 | - | TRBV7-2 | - | CASSLDQGYRPQHF | TGTGCCAGCAGCTTAGATCAGGGGTATAGGCCCCAGCATTTT
TRBJ2-5 | - | TRBV19 | - | CASQARDGLDRTQYF | TGTGCCAGCCAGGCGCGGGACGGCCTCGATCGGACCCAGTACTTC
TRBJ2-2 | TRBD2 | TRBV11-2 | - | CASSSPTSGRAFGELFF | TGTGCCAGCAGCTCCCCCACTAGCGGGAGGGCTTTCGGGGAGCTGTTTTTT
TRBJ2-1 | - | TRBV7-7 | - | CASSPRAGSYNEQFF | TGTGCCAGCAGCCCCAGGGCCGGATCCTACAATGAGCAGTTCTTC
TRBJ2-7 | - | TRBV5-1 | - | CASSFSASVTYEQYF | TGCGCCAGCAGCTTCTCCGCTAGCGTAACCTACGAGCAGTACTTC
TRBJ2-7 | TRBD1 | TRBV15 | - | CATSRETGGPQGAYEQYF | TGTGCCACCAGCAGAGAGACAGGGGGCCCGCAGGGAGCTTACGAGCAGTACTTC
TRBJ1-2 | TRBD1 | TRBV11-2 | - | CASSLLRDRAGGYTF | TGTGCCAGCAGCTTATTGCGGGACAGAGCCGGTGGCTACACCTTC
TRBJ2-1 | TRBD2 | TRBV2 | - | CASRPLAVEGQFF | TGTGCCAGCAGGCCTCTAGCGGTCGAGGGGCAGTTCTTC
TRBJ1-6 | - | TRBV15 | few | CATSRGASGRAGSPLHF | TGTGCCACCAGCAGAGGAGCCTCGGGGAGGGCAGGTTCACCCCTCCACTTT
TRBJ2-3 | - | TRBV2 | - | CASSESSASTDTQYF | TGTGCCAGCAGTGAGTCTAGCGCGAGCACAGATACGCAGTATTTT
TRBJ2-2 | - | TRBV5-6 | - | CASSLRGSGTGELFF | TGTGCCAGCAGCTTACGGGGTAGCGGCACCGGGGAGCTGTTTTTT
TRBJ2-7 | TRBD2 | TRBV7-2 | few | CASSLEAGGGYEQYF | TGTGCCAGCAGCTTAGAAGCGGGAGGCGGCTACGAGCAGTACTTC
TRBJ2-1 | TRBD2 | TRBV7-9 | - | CASSLVASGRIGNEQFF | TGTGCCAGCAGCTTAGTTGCTAGCGGGAGGATAGGTAATGAGCAGTTCTTC
TRBJ2-1 | TRBD1 | TRBV2 | few | CASGWDRGRNEQFF | TGTGCCAGCGGCTGGGACAGGGGTCGAAATGAGCAGTTCTTC
TRBJ2-3 | - | TRBV4-3 | few | CASSQAGTLNRRGADTQYF | TGCGCCAGCAGCCAAGCCGGGACCCTCAACCGCCGCGGGGCAGATACGCAGTATTTT
TRBJ2-2 | - | TRBV2 | few | CASRVGTGELFF | TGTGCCAGCCGGGTCGGGACCGGGGAGCTGTTTTTT
TRBJ2-7 | TRBD1 | TRBV18 | - | CASSTLGQGYEQYF | TGTGCCAGCTCGACCCTGGGACAGGGCTACGAGCAGTACTTC
TRBJ2-3 | TRBD2 | TRBV5-4 | few | CASSRDSGRGTDTQYF | TGTGCCAGCAGCCGCGACAGCGGGAGGGGCACAGATACGCAGTATTTT